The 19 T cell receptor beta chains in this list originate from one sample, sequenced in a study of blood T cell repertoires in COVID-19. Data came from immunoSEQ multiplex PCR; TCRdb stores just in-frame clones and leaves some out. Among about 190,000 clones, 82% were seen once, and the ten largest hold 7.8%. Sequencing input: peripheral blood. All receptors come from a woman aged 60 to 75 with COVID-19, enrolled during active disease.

The CDR3 DNA is TGTGCCACCAGTGATTGGACTAGCGGGAGCACAGATACGCAGTATTTT. This codes for CATSDWTSGSTDTQYF. This sequence joins TRBV24-1 and TRBJ2-3, with 11 bases identical to TRBD2. Germline-derived CDR1 and CDR2 are KGHDR and SFDVKD. The CDR3 contains 16 residues. With 2 bases clipped from V and 0 bases from J, the junction kept 0 bases outside the gene matches.

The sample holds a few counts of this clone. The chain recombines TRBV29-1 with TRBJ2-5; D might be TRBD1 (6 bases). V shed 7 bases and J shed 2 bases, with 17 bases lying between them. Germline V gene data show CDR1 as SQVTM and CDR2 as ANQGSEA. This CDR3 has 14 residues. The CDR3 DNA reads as TGCAGCGCCCCGAAAACAGGGTCACAAGAGACCCAGTACTTC. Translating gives CSAPKTGSQETQYF.

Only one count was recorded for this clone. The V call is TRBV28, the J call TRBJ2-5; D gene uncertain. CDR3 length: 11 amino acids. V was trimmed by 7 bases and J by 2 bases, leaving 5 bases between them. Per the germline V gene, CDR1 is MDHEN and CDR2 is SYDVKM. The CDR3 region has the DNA TGTGCCAGCACCTCGCAAGAGACCCAGTACTTC. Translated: CASTSQETQYF. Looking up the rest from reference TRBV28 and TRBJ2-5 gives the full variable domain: DVKVTQSSRYLVKRTGEKVFLECVQDMDHENMFWYRQDPGLGLRLIYFSYDVKMKEKGDIPEGYSVSREKKERFSLILESASTNQTSMYLCASTSQETQYFGPGTRLLVL.

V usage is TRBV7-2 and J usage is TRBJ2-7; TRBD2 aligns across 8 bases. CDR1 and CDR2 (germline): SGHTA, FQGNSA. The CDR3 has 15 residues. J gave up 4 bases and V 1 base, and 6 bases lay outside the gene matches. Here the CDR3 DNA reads TGTGCCAGCAGCTTAGTGAAAGGACTAGCATACGAGCAGTACTTC. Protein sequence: CASSLVKGLAYEQYF.

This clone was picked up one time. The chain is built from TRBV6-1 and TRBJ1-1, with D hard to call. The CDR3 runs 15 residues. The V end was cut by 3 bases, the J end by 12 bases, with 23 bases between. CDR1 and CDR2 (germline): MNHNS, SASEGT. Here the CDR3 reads CASSESLVRAAGTFF. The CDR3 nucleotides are TGTGCCAGCAGTGAGAGTCTCGTAAGGGCCGCCGGGACTTTCTTT.

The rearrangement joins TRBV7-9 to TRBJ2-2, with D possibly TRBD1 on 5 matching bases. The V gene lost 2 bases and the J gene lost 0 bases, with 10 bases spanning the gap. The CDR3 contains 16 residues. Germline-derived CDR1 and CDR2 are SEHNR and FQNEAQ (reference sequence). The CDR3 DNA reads TGTGCCAGCAGCTTACAGGGCGTGGCGAACACCGGGGAGCTGTTTTTT. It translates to CASSLQGVANTGELFF.

CDR3 in DNA: TGTGCCAGCAGTTATAGAAGCGGCCAAGAGACCCAGTACTTC. It is translated as CASSYRSGQETQYF. The J gene is TRBJ2-5, the V gene TRBV6-6, with TRBD2 as a possible D gene (5 bases). V lost 3 bases to trimming and J lost 1 base, with 9 bases between them. This CDR3 region has 14 residues. Germline assignment: CDR1 MNHNY and CDR2 SVGAGI (reference sequence).

In DNA form, the CDR3 reads TGTGCCAGCAGCCAAGAAGTGTCGGTAGCGGGGGAATACACCGGGGAGCTGTTTTTT. Its translation is CASSQEVSVAGEYTGELFF. The genes are TRBV3-1 (or the pseudogene TRBV3-2) and TRBJ2-2; 9 nucleotides agree with TRBD2. CDR1 and CDR2 from the germline V gene are LGHDT and YNNKEL (reference sequence). The CDR3 length is 19 residues. The V and J ends lost 0 bases and 3 bases, in that order; junction bases with no gene match: 11.

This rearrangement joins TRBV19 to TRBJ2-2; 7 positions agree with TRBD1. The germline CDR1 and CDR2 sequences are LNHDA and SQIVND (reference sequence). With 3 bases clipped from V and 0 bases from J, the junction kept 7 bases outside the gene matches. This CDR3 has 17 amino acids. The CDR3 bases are TGTGCCAGTAGTATGATAGTAGGACAGGCGAACACCGGGGAGCTGTTTTTT. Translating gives CASSMIVGQANTGELFF. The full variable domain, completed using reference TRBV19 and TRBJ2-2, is DGGITQSPKYLFRKEGQNVTLSCEQNLNHDAMYWYRQDPGQGLRLIYYSQIVNDFQKGDIAEGYSVSREKKESFPLTVTSAQKNPTAFYLCASSMIVGQANTGELFFGEGSRLTVL.

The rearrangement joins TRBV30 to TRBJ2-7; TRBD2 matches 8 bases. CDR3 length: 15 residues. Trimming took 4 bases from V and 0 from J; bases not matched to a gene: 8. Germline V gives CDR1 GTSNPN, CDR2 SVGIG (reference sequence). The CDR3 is CAWTWLAGSSYEQYF. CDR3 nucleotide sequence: TGTGCCTGGACGTGGTTAGCGGGAAGCTCCTACGAGCAGTACTTC.

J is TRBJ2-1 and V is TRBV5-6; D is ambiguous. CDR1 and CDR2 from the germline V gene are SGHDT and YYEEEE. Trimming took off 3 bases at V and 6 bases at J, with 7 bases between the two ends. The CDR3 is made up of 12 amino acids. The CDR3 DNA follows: TGTGCCAGCAGCTCGGAGCGCAATGAGCAGTTCTTC. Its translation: CASSSERNEQFF.

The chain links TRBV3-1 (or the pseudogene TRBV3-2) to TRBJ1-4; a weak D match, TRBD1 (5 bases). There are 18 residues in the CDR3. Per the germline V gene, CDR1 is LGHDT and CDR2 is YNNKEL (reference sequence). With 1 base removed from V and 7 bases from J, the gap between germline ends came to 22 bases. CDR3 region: CASSQATPVGDLGEKLFF. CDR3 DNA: TGTGCCAGCAGCCAAGCAACCCCAGTAGGGGACTTGGGTGAAAAACTGTTTTTT.

CDR3 sequence reads: CASNEGDTDTQYF. In DNA, the CDR3 is TGTGCCAGCAACGAGGGGGACACAGATACGCAGTATTTT. The chain recombines TRBV6-5 with TRBJ2-3, with a possible D match to TRBD1 (6 bases). The CDR3 covers 13 residues. V shed 7 bases and J shed 2 bases, with 10 bases lying between them. Per the germline V gene, CDR1 is MNHEY and CDR2 is SVGAGI.

CDR3 loop: CASSAAGTGAPDTQYF. CDR3 in DNA: TGTGCCAGCAGCGCCGCCGGGACAGGGGCTCCAGATACGCAGTATTTT. This chain uses TRBV7-3 with TRBJ2-3, with 10 bases identical to TRBD1. Germline V gives CDR1 SGHTA, CDR2 FQGTGA. There are 16 residues in the CDR3. After removal of 5 bases from V and 4 bases from J, the junction contained 9 bases not matched to a gene.

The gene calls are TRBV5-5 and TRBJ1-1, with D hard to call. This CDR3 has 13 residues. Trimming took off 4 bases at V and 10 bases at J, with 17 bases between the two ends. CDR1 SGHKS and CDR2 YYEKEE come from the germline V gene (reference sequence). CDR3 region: CASSLWSPRGAFF. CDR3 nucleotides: TGTGCCAGCAGCCTTTGGAGTCCCCGTGGAGCTTTCTTT. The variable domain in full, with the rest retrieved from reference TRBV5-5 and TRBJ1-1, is DAGVTQSPTHLIKTRGQQVTLRCSPISGHKSVSWYQQVLGQGPQFIFQYYEKEERGRGNFPDRFSARQFPNYSSELNVNALLLGDSALYLCASSLWSPRGAFFGQGTRLTVV.

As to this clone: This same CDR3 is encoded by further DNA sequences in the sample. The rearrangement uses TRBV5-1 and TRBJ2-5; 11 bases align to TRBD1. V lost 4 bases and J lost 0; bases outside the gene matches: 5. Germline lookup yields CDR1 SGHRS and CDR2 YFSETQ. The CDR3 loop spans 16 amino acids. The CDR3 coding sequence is TGCGCCAGCAGCGGGGGGACAGGGGGTTACCAAGAGACCCAGTACTTC. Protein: CASSGGTGGYQETQYF.

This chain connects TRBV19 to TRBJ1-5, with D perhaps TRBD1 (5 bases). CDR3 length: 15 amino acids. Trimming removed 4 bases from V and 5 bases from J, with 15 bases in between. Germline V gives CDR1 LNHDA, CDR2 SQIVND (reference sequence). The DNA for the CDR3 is TGTGCCAGTAGTAGAAGCGGGGGATCCGATCAGCCCCAGCATTTT. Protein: CASSRSGGSDQPQHF.

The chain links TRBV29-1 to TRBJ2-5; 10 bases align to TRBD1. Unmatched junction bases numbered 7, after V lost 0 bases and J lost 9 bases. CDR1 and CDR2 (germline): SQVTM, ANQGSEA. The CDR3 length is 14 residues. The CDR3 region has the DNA TGCAGCGTTGAAGACCGGACAGGGGGTTTGTCCCAGTACTTC. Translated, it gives CSVEDRTGGLSQYF.

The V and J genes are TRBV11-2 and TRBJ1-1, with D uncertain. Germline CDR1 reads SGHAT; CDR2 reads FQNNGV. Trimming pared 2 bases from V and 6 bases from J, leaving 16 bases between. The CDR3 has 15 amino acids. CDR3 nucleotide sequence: TGTGCCAGCAGCTTAACCCGACGGGGAGTAGCTGAAGCTTTCTTT. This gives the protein CASSLTRRGVAEAFF.